This TCR beta chain was documented in a study of regulatory T cells in long-lasting Graves disease. Points from the study as a whole: Patients with persistent disease shared around 2,700 public clonotypes, outpacing the 966 shared by new patients.

This clonotype was observed many times. Its antigen is not known. Noted time point: newly diagnosed GD, antithyroid drugs for less than 3 months. There was RNA extracted from PBMCs, and the TCR library was made from it. CDR3 regions were amplified by Arm-PCR using iRepertoire HTBI primers to build TCR beta libraries. TCRdb re-called the multiplex PCR reads with MiXCR, one entry per CDR3 protein. The sample comprises under 800,000 distinct CDR3 sequences, 16% of which are singletons, and about 20% rests with the top ten. In germline, CDR1 is SGHTA, CDR2 FQGNSA. The CDR3 has 16 amino acids. The junction had 3 bases not matched to a gene; V was cut back by 4 bases and J by 0 bases. The same data also contributed to another study, on T cells in Graves' hyperthyroidism and ophthalmopathy.

The TCR originated in a woman aged 25 to 45 with Graves disease. Sequenced material: peripheral blood mononuclear cells (PBMCs), taken at new diagnosis, from a patient treated with antithyroid drugs. The J gene is TRBJ2-7, the V gene TRBV7-2; TRBD2 aligns across 13 bases. DNA for the CDR3: TGTGCCAGCAGCTCGGGACTAGCGGGGATCTCCTACGAGCAGTACTTC. Its translation is CASSSGLAGISYEQYF.